The next 26 T cell receptor beta chains were all read from a single sample in a study of beta chain features in type 1 diabetes. Study observations and caveats: Within each of all four CD4+ subsets, Type 1 diabetes patients had TCRB CDR3s that were moderately but significantly shorter.

No antigen has been identified for these receptors. Sequencing targeted expressed TCRB transcripts, as all isolated RNA had been reverse transcribed. Sequenced by immunoSEQ multiplex PCR; TCRdb stores in-frame clones only, minus some. The sample shows about 370,000 clones, around 9.6% of them seen only once. Sequenced material: central memory CD4+ T cells from blood. Receptors originate from a man under 40 with type 1 diabetes.

A few counts support this clone. V is TRBV4-2 and J is TRBJ2-5, with D possibly being TRBD1 (6 bases). The CDR3 runs to 13 residues. Germline CDR1 is LGHNA and CDR2 is YNFKEQ. V dropped 3 bases and J dropped 3 bases, with 8 bases sitting between them. The CDR3 loop reads CASSQRTEETQYF. In DNA, the CDR3 is TGTGCCAGCAGCCAGAGGACAGAAGAGACCCAGTACTTC.

The V call is TRBV4-2, the J call TRBJ1-3, with 7 nucleotides matching TRBD1. This CDR3 has 15 residues. The germline CDR1 and CDR2 sequences are LGHNA and YNFKEQ. The V and J ends lost 0 bases and 4 bases, in that order; junction bases with no gene match: 3. CDR3 residues: CASSQEGQTGNTIYF. Here the CDR3 DNA reads TGTGCCAGCAGCCAAGAGGGACAGACCGGAAACACCATATATTTT.

This clone appeared many times. The chain joins TRBV28 to TRBJ2-1; perhaps D is TRBD1 or TRBD2 (5 bases each). Trimming removed 9 bases from V and 8 bases from J, with 14 bases in between. This CDR3 spans 12 amino acids. CDR1 and CDR2 (germline): MDHEN, SYDVKM. CDR3 in DNA: TGTGCCAGTGGCAGGGAGACATATGAGCAGTTCTTC. The encoded protein is CASGRETYEQFF.

This clone was recorded at least ten times. The rearrangement links TRBV19 to TRBJ2-1; D is possibly TRBD2 (6 bases). V lost 5 bases, J lost 6 bases, and 14 bases lay in between. Germline assignment: CDR1 LNHDA and CDR2 SQIVND (reference sequence). The CDR3 covers 14 residues. CDR3 sequence reads: CASSRTRDSNEQFF. In DNA, the CDR3 is TGTGCCAGTAGTCGAACCCGGGACTCCAATGAGCAGTTCTTC.

This rearrangement joins TRBV2 to TRBJ1-2; the D gene is possibly TRBD1 (6 bases). Per germline, CDR1 SNHLY and CDR2 FYNNEI. Trimming removed 5 bases from V and 1 base from J, with 14 bases in between. The CDR3 length is 15 residues. DNA of the CDR3: TGTGCCAGCAGTCATCAGGGGAAGGGTAACTATGGCTACACCTTC. This encodes CASSHQGKGNYGYTF. The variable domain in full, with the rest retrieved from reference TRBV2 and TRBJ1-2, is EPEVTQTPSHQVTQMGQEVILRCVPISNHLYFYWYRQILGQKVEFLVSFYNNEISEKSEIFDDQFSVERPDGSNFTLKIRSTKLEDSAMYFCASSHQGKGNYGYTFGSGTRLTVV.

This clone appeared many times. The genes are TRBV9 and TRBJ2-5; D is ambiguous. The V gene lost 4 bases and the J gene lost 1 base, with 8 bases spanning the gap. In germline, CDR1 is SGDLS, CDR2 YYNGEE. The CDR3 runs 13 residues. In DNA form, the CDR3 reads TGTGCCAGCAGCCGTGGATTCCAAGAGACCCAGTACTTC. Its translation: CASSRGFQETQYF.

This clone has a count of ten or more. The chain has TRBV28 and TRBJ1-1; D gene uncertain. The CDR3 has 12 amino acids. With 2 bases removed from V and 0 bases from J, the gap between germline ends came to 1 base. CDR1 MDHEN and CDR2 SYDVKM come from the germline V gene. Here the CDR3 reads CASSLLNTEAFF. For the CDR3, the DNA is TGTGCCAGCAGTTTACTGAACACTGAAGCTTTCTTT.

This clone was observed a few times. The chain has TRBV5-1 and TRBJ2-5; tentative D call: TRBD1 (6 bases). The V end was cut by 5 bases, the J end by 0 bases, with 23 bases between. This CDR3 contains 18 residues. Looked up from germline, CDR1 is SGHRS and CDR2 is YFSETQ. The CDR3 loop reads CASRSTRGSSTYQETQYF. CDR3 DNA sequence: TGCGCCAGCAGGTCCACCAGGGGTTCTTCTACGTACCAAGAGACCCAGTACTTC.

This clone was detected only once. Here the CDR3 reads CASRNTGAGYGYTF. The CDR3 DNA sequence: TGTGCCAGCAGGAATACAGGGGCGGGCTATGGCTACACCTTC. The chain has TRBV27 and TRBJ1-2; 7 bases are a match to TRBD1. The CDR3 loop spans 14 amino acids. The V segment lost 6 bases and the J segment 4 bases; nucleotides outside the gene matches: 8. Looked up from germline, CDR1 is MNHEY and CDR2 is SMNVEV (reference sequence).

The chain couples TRBV7-2 to TRBJ2-1; possibly TRBD1 for D (6 bases). Trimming removed 5 bases from V and 3 bases from J, with 11 bases in between. This CDR3 region has 14 residues. Germline CDR1 SGHTA, CDR2 FQGNSA. The CDR3 DNA reads as TGTGCCAGCAGCCCATCGACAGGCTACAATGAGCAGTTCTTC. Translating it yields CASSPSTGYNEQFF.

There are many counts of this clone. The chain recombines TRBV5-4 with TRBJ2-7, with D maybe TRBD2 (5 bases). The CDR3 spans 15 residues. Between the trimmed V and J ends, which lost 2 bases and 3 bases, there was a span of 15 bases. Germline CDR1 SGHNT, CDR2 YYREEE (reference sequence). This CDR3 reads CASSFGLPQNYEQYF. The CDR3 DNA sequence: TGTGCCAGCAGCTTTGGACTCCCCCAAAACTACGAGCAGTACTTC.

This chain joins TRBV20-1 and TRBJ2-5; D not certain. CDR1 is DFQATT and CDR2 is SNEGSKA in the germline V gene (reference sequence). The CDR3 length is 11 residues. The chain's CDR3 is CRTAVGETQYF. The DNA of the CDR3 is TGCAGGACGGCGGTAGGGGAGACCCAGTACTTC.

This chain links TRBV5-1 with TRBJ2-3, with TRBD2 matching over 14 bases. Losses at the gene ends were 0 bases for V and 4 bases for J; bases not matched to a gene: 4. The CDR3 has 17 residues. In germline, CDR1 is SGHRS, CDR2 YFSETQ. The CDR3: CASSLDGLAGGPDTQYF. The CDR3 DNA sequence: TGCGCCAGCAGCTTGGACGGACTAGCGGGAGGCCCAGATACGCAGTATTTT.

CDR3 DNA: TGTGCCAGCAGCCAAGAGACAGGGTGGAACACCGGGGAGCTGTTTTTT. Translated: CASSQETGWNTGELFF. This chain connects TRBV4-2 to TRBJ2-2; 7 positions agree with TRBD1. V lost 0 bases and J lost 1; bases outside the gene matches: 2. CDR1 and CDR2 from the germline V gene are LGHNA and YNFKEQ. CDR3 length: 16 amino acids.

In its sample, this clone was seen a few times. The rearrangement joins TRBV6-5 to TRBJ2-7; the match to TRBD2 covers 10 bases. Trimming removed 3 bases from V and 5 bases from J; junction bases left unmatched: 7. Per germline, CDR1 MNHEY and CDR2 SVGAGI. This CDR3 comprises 15 residues. This CDR3 is CASSYGLAGEDEQYF. DNA of the CDR3: TGTGCCAGCAGTTATGGCCTAGCGGGAGAAGACGAGCAGTACTTC.

This clone was observed many times. This chain uses TRBV28 with TRBJ2-7; D is undetermined. CDR3 length: 12 amino acids. The V gene's germline CDR1 is MDHEN and CDR2 SYDVKM. Trimming shortened V by 3 bases and J by 3 bases, and 6 bases separated the two germline ends. The CDR3, as DNA: TGTGCCAGCAGTTTCTTTGACTACGAGCAGTACTTC. Protein: CASSFFDYEQYF.

This chain uses TRBV10-1 with TRBJ1-1, with 8 bases that match TRBD1. Per the germline V gene, CDR1 is WNHNN and CDR2 is SYGVQD (reference sequence). The trim removed 6 bases at V and 6 bases at J, leaving 6 bases unmatched. The CDR3 extends over 13 amino acids. The chain's CDR3 is CASSGQGLPEAFF. The CDR3 DNA reads as TGCGCCAGCAGCGGACAGGGACTACCTGAAGCTTTCTTT.

The rearrangement joins TRBV19 to TRBJ1-1; 9 positions agree with TRBD1. V lost 5 bases to trimming and J lost 3 bases; unmatched junction nucleotides: 4. The CDR3 runs to 14 residues. Germline-derived CDR1 and CDR2 are LNHDA and SQIVND (reference sequence). The CDR3 bases are TGTGCCAGTAGTTTGGGACAGGGATACACTGAAGCTTTCTTT. Encoded protein: CASSLGQGYTEAFF.

Sample share makes this clone medium-sized. V is TRBV29-1 and J is TRBJ2-1, with no clear D. The germline V and J ends were trimmed by 4 bases and 6 bases, with 10 bases remaining between them. CDR3 length: 12 residues. Per the germline V gene, CDR1 is SQVTM and CDR2 is ANQGSEA. CDR3 in DNA: TGCAGCGTTGGTCCAGCGACCAATGAGCAGTTCTTC. This translates into CSVGPATNEQFF.

Ten or more counts support this clone. The chain has TRBV19 and TRBJ2-7; a possible D gene is TRBD1 (6 bases). The germline V and J ends were trimmed by 4 bases and 3 bases, with 13 bases remaining between them. Germline V gene lookup returns CDR1 LNHDA and CDR2 SQIVND (reference sequence). CDR3 length: 14 amino acids. The CDR3, as DNA: TGTGCCAGTAGTAGGGGACACGGAGGCTACGAGCAGTACTTC. This sequence encodes CASSRGHGGYEQYF.

V is TRBV28 and J is TRBJ1-1; 10 bases map to TRBD1. Germline CDR1 MDHEN, CDR2 SYDVKM. The ends lost 6 bases at V and 11 bases at J; junction bases unmatched: 9. The CDR3 has 13 residues. This CDR3 is CASSPGQGDKAFF. Here the CDR3 DNA reads TGTGCCAGCAGCCCAGGACAGGGGGATAAGGCTTTCTTT.

The rearrangement joins TRBV7-9 to TRBJ2-1; 8 positions match TRBD2. Trimming cost V 1 base and J 10 bases; bases outside gene matches: 9. CDR3 length: 15 amino acids. Germline lookup yields CDR1 SEHNR and CDR2 FQNEAQ (reference sequence). CDR3 DNA sequence: TGTGCCAGCAGCTTAGTAGGAGGGACTAGGGTCGAGCAGTTCTTC. As protein: CASSLVGGTRVEQFF.

In its sample, this clone was seen a few times. The chain joins TRBV5-1 to TRBJ1-2; the match to TRBD1 covers 7 bases. The CDR3 length is 16 residues. From germline, CDR1 is SGHRS and CDR2 YFSETQ. V lost 4 bases and J lost 1; bases outside the gene matches: 10. The CDR3 protein is CASSPGTDMYNYGYTF. As DNA, the CDR3 is TGCGCCAGCAGCCCGGGGACAGACATGTATAACTATGGCTACACCTTC.

This clone came up many times. V usage is TRBV2 and J usage is TRBJ2-7; 7 bases fit TRBD1. The germline gives CDR1 SNHLY, CDR2 FYNNEI. V trimming: 6 bases; J trimming: 4 bases; junction bases outside the gene matches: 3. The CDR3 contains 12 residues. CDR3 sequence reads: CASRGQTYEQYF. In nucleotides, the CDR3 is TGTGCCAGCAGGGGACAGACTTACGAGCAGTACTTC.

This clone was detected ten times or more. The CDR3 region is CASSLTTPVRGSYEQYF. In DNA form, the CDR3 reads TGTGCCAGCTCCCTAACGACACCGGTTAGGGGTTCCTACGAGCAGTACTTC. V gene TRBV18 combines with J gene TRBJ2-7; possible D gene TRBD1, 5 bases. The CDR3 loop spans 17 amino acids. Trimming stripped 6 bases from V and 1 base from J, with 22 bases between. Germline CDR1 reads KGHSH; CDR2 reads LQKENI.

The chain links TRBV5-1 to TRBJ2-5; the match to TRBD1 covers 9 bases. The assigned J gene may be wrong: the sequence end matches TRBJ2-7 better. This CDR3 region has 16 residues. Germline lookup yields CDR1 SGHRS and CDR2 YFSETQ. The CDR3 DNA reads TGCGCCAGCAGCAAATTAGAGGGACAGGGAGTTTACGAGCAGTACTTC. Amino acid sequence: CASSKLEGQGVYEQYF.